These 22 T cell receptor beta chains were sequenced from one sample in a study of Ad26.COV2.S vaccination and SARS-CoV-2 variants. Treatment noted: 15 to 20 received Ad26.COV2.S at low or high dose, single or two shots; about 5 received placebo; per-sample allocation not given. On day 63 after the first injection, vaccine and placebo recipients gave samples. Sequenced by immunoSEQ multiplex PCR; TCRdb stores in-frame clones only, minus some. The top ten clones hold approximately 5% of a sample with about 350,000 clones, around 89% of them seen once. This specimen was peripheral blood, taken in a trial of Ad26.COV2.S vaccine versus placebo. These receptors all come from a person aged 18-60 years who received the Ad26.COV2.S COVID-19 vaccine or a placebo.

The rearrangement joins TRBV7-9 to TRBJ1-5, with TRBD1 matching 9 bases. Germline loops: CDR1 SEHNR, CDR2 FQNEAQ (reference sequence). This CDR3 is built from 15 residues. Trimming took 6 bases from V and 5 from J; bases not matched to a gene: 8. The CDR3 coding sequence is TGTGCCAGCAGTTCGGGACAGGGTAAGGATCAGCCCCAGCATTTT. This gives the protein CASSSGQGKDQPQHF.

V is TRBV10-1 and J is TRBJ2-3; D unresolved. Trimming pared 0 bases from V and 0 bases from J, leaving 7 bases between. The germline V gene has CDR1 WNHNN and CDR2 SYGVQD (reference sequence). This CDR3 contains 15 residues. CDR3 amino acids: CASSESIGSTDTQYF. The DNA for the CDR3 is TGCGCCAGCAGTGAGTCGATCGGGAGCACAGATACGCAGTATTTT.

V is TRBV2 and J is TRBJ2-5; D unclear. The germline V and J ends were trimmed by 7 bases and 1 base, with 13 bases remaining between them. Looked up from germline, CDR1 is SNHLY and CDR2 is FYNNEI. This CDR3 is built from 14 residues. CDR3 nucleotide sequence: TGTGCCAGCACCTCACAGAGGACCCAAGAGACCCAGTACTTC. Translating it yields CASTSQRTQETQYF. The whole variable domain, filled in from reference TRBV2 and TRBJ2-5, reads EPEVTQTPSHQVTQMGQEVILRCVPISNHLYFYWYRQILGQKVEFLVSFYNNEISEKSEIFDDQFSVERPDGSNFTLKIRSTKLEDSAMYFCASTSQRTQETQYFGPGTRLLVL.

J is TRBJ1-1 and V is TRBV3-1 (or the pseudogene TRBV3-2); TRBD1 matches 7 bases. With V trimmed by 0 bases and J by 0 bases, 4 bases remained unmatched. The CDR3 runs to 16 residues. Germline-derived CDR1 and CDR2 are LGHDT and YNNKEL (reference sequence). This CDR3 reads CASSQEWDSLNTEAFF. The DNA of the CDR3 is TGTGCCAGCAGCCAAGAGTGGGACAGCTTGAACACTGAAGCTTTCTTT.

The chain recombines TRBV4-2 with TRBJ1-1, with D possibly TRBD1 on 5 matching bases. Germline loops: CDR1 LGHNA, CDR2 YNFKEQ. This CDR3 is built from 13 residues. Between the trimmed V and J ends, which lost 4 bases and 4 bases, there was a span of 10 bases. The CDR3 nucleotides are TGTGCCAGCAGCCTACTGGGGCTCACTGAAGCTTTCTTT. This translates into CASSLLGLTEAFF.

The CDR3 coding sequence is TGTGCCAGCTCACCCTTAGCGGGGGGCGGCAATGAGCAGTTCTTC. Residues: CASSPLAGGGNEQFF. The genes are TRBV18 and TRBJ2-1, with TRBD2 matching over 10 bases. The V segment lost 3 bases and the J segment 6 bases; nucleotides outside the gene matches: 5. The germline CDR1 and CDR2 sequences are KGHSH and LQKENI. The CDR3 consists of 15 residues.

This chain links TRBV10-1 with TRBJ2-5; possibly TRBD2 for D (5 bases). The CDR3 sequence is 13 residues long. The germline CDR1 and CDR2 sequences are WNHNN and SYGVQD (reference sequence). V was trimmed by 5 bases and J by 6 bases, leaving 13 bases between them. This chain's CDR3 is CASSPGIEQTQYF. As DNA, the CDR3 is TGCGCCAGCAGTCCCGGGATCGAGCAGACCCAGTACTTC.

This clone appeared once. The chain is built from TRBV28 and TRBJ1-1; D not certain. The germline V gene encodes CDR1 MDHEN and CDR2 SYDVKM. CDR3 length: 12 residues. CDR3 in DNA: TGTGCGTCCGGTCAGCTGGTTACTGAAGCTTTCTTT. It is translated as CASGQLVTEAFF.

The V gene is TRBV3-1 (or the pseudogene TRBV3-2), the J gene TRBJ2-5; D not certain. V was pared by 0 bases and J by 2 bases, with 13 bases between. This CDR3 contains 16 residues. Germline V CDR1 and CDR2: LGHDT, YNNKEL (reference sequence). CDR3 coding DNA: TGTGCCAGCAGCCAAGAGCTGGGATCAGGACAAGAGACCCAGTACTTC. This translates into CASSQELGSGQETQYF.

The chain joins TRBV5-1 to TRBJ2-5; D is ambiguous. Trimming cost V 4 bases and J 0 bases, with 7 bases left between them. The CDR3 has 13 amino acids. Germline V gene lookup returns CDR1 SGHRS and CDR2 YFSETQ. The CDR3 sequence: CASSRADQETQYF. The CDR3 region has the DNA TGCGCCAGCAGCAGGGCGGACCAAGAGACCCAGTACTTC.

V gene TRBV7-3 combines with J gene TRBJ1-2, with 8 bases fitting TRBD1. The CDR3 is made up of 15 amino acids. J lost 6 bases, V lost 4 bases, and 10 bases had no gene match. The germline V gene has CDR1 SGHTA and CDR2 FQGTGA. The CDR3 spells CASSSMTGEADGYTF. Written as DNA, the CDR3 is TGTGCCAGCAGCTCCATGACAGGGGAGGCGGATGGCTACACCTTC.

This chain uses TRBV27 with TRBJ2-3, with 7 bases matching TRBD1. V gave up 6 bases and J gave up 1 base; unmatched junction bases: 7. The CDR3 extends over 15 amino acids. The V gene's germline CDR1 is MNHEY and CDR2 SMNVEV (reference sequence). As DNA, the CDR3 is TGTGCCAGCAGGGACAGACAGGGTGGCACAGATACGCAGTATTTT. Translated: CASRDRQGGTDTQYF.

The chain links TRBV6-6 to TRBJ2-7; D uncertain. This CDR3 is built from 15 residues. V was shortened by 5 bases and J by 1 base, with 15 bases between the two germline ends. Looked up from germline, CDR1 is MNHNY and CDR2 is SVGAGI (reference sequence). The CDR3 coding sequence is TGTGCCAGCAGTCCTGAAGGAACAGCGTCCTACGAGCAGTACTTC. It specifies CASSPEGTASYEQYF.

The chain is built from TRBV29-1 and TRBJ2-1; TRBD2 matches at 7 bases. The CDR3 totals 14 residues. Germline V gene lookup returns CDR1 SQVTM and CDR2 ANQGSEA. Losses at the gene ends were 6 bases for V and 12 bases for J; bases not matched to a gene: 17. CDR3 bases: TGCAGCGTGCCGGAAGGAGCGGGGATATCCGGGCAGTTCTTC. This encodes CSVPEGAGISGQFF.

Only one count was recorded for this clone. The chain is built from TRBV11-2 and TRBJ2-2, with D possibly TRBD1 on 5 matching bases. The ends were cut back, 6 bases at V and 1 base at J, with 12 bases in the middle. CDR1 is SGHAT, CDR2 FQNNGV, per germline. CDR3 length: 15 residues. CDR3 sequence: CASRHATGNTGELFF. The CDR3 nucleotides read TGTGCCAGCAGACATGCTACAGGGAACACCGGGGAGCTGTTTTTT.

The chain links TRBV28 to TRBJ1-2, with a tentative D call TRBD1 (5 bases). CDR1 and CDR2 from the germline V gene are MDHEN and SYDVKM. V was pared by 2 bases and J by 4 bases, with 11 bases between. The CDR3 is made up of 14 amino acids. The CDR3 sequence is CASSLGRASYGYTF. The DNA for the CDR3 is TGTGCCAGCAGTTTAGGCAGGGCTAGCTATGGCTACACCTTC.

The V and J genes are TRBV3-1 (or the pseudogene TRBV3-2) and TRBJ2-5; TRBD2 matches at 10 bases. V gave up 4 bases and J gave up 7 bases; unmatched junction bases: 18. Germline loops: CDR1 LGHDT, CDR2 YNNKEL (reference sequence). The CDR3 extends over 18 amino acids. This chain's CDR3 is CASSRRQGRAGGPVTQYF. The CDR3 DNA is TGTGCCAGCAGCCGTAGACAGGGCCGAGCGGGAGGGCCTGTGACCCAGTACTTC.

The CDR3 sequence: CASSPDWNYGYTF. The CDR3 DNA sequence: TGTGCCAGCAGTCCGGACTGGAACTATGGCTACACCTTC. This chain links TRBV28 with TRBJ1-2; D is unclear. Per the germline V gene, CDR1 is MDHEN and CDR2 is SYDVKM. The CDR3 covers 13 residues. The V end was cut by 5 bases, the J end by 2 bases, with 9 bases between.

This chain uses TRBV5-6 with TRBJ1-1; D is undetermined. The V gene's germline CDR1 is SGHDT and CDR2 YYEEEE. CDR3 length equals 15 residues. Trimming pared 4 bases from V and 1 base from J, leaving 14 bases between. The CDR3 sequence is CASSAEAQSNTEAFF. The DNA of the CDR3 is TGTGCCAGCAGCGCGGAGGCACAGTCGAACACTGAAGCTTTCTTT.

This rearrangement joins TRBV6-5 to TRBJ2-5; 8 bases agree with TRBD1. This CDR3 region has 14 residues. Per germline, CDR1 MNHEY and CDR2 SVGAGI. V was clipped by 7 bases and J by 5 bases; unmatched bases: 9. The CDR3 here is CASTHRGERETQYF. CDR3 sequence (DNA): TGTGCCAGCACCCACAGGGGGGAAAGGGAGACCCAGTACTTC.

The rearrangement links TRBV7-2 to TRBJ2-7, with D perhaps matching TRBD2 (5 bases). Germline lookup yields CDR1 SGHTA and CDR2 FQGNSA. V dropped 1 base and J dropped 7 bases, with 17 bases sitting between them. The CDR3 loop spans 15 amino acids. The chain's CDR3 is CASSLVWRAGGEQYF. The CDR3, as DNA: TGTGCCAGCAGCTTAGTCTGGCGGGCAGGTGGGGAGCAGTACTTC.

The chain has TRBV2 and TRBJ2-7; possible D gene TRBD2, 6 bases. Germline assignment: CDR1 SNHLY and CDR2 FYNNEI. The V end was cut by 4 bases, the J end by 4 bases, with 14 bases between. The CDR3 sequence is 14 residues long. The CDR3 loop is CASSVYSGRYEQYF. The CDR3 bases are TGTGCCAGCAGTGTTTATTCGGGGAGGTACGAGCAGTACTTC.